This T cell receptor (beta chain) was captured in a study of T-cell reconstitution after alpha-beta-depleted transplantation in children. Study-level results: Reported findings indicate that, about two months after transplant, alpha-beta T cells came from several hundred expanded clones, which were derived from non-depleted graft cells. When one year had passed after transplant, most T-cell counts and diversity came from newly produced T cells.

This clonotype was counted ten times or more. Its target is not known. For TCRbeta, the library was prepared with unique molecular identifiers. TCRdb re-called the PCR reads through MiXCR, storing one row per CDR3 protein. The profile shows some 550,000 distinct CDR3 sequences, 23% of them singletons. The CDR3 length is 17 residues. Trimming took 0 bases from V and 0 from J, leaving 9 bases between them. Germline V gene sequence: CDR1 MNHEY, CDR2 SMNVEV (reference sequence). This receptor was obtained from a boy in the first two years of life who had a stem cell transplant for acute myeloid leukemia, so the T cells may come from the graft donor. Sequencing used PBMCs, mostly from graft donor cells, obtained 360 days after TCRalphabeta/CD19-depleted stem cell transplant. The V and J genes are TRBV27 and TRBJ1-6; perhaps TRBD1 as D (6 bases). CDR3 DNA: TGTGCCAGCAGTTTATCGCAGGGGTCCTCCTATAATTCACCCCTCCACTTT. As protein: CASSLSQGSSYNSPLHF.